This is a list of T cell receptor beta chains from one sample in a study of T-cell reconstitution after alpha-beta-depleted transplantation in children. TCRdb re-analysed the PCR reads in MiXCR, keeping a single row per CDR3 protein. The sample yields approximately 420,000 distinct CDR3 sequences, about a tenth seen once. The material was PBMCs from the stem cell graft donor, obtained from the stem cell graft. Receptors originate from a human donor who donated a stem cell graft to a child with acute myeloid leukemia. CDR3s include the opening cysteine and the closing phenylalanine or tryptophan. D genes are given only for firm matches. Expanded clones get a size class; other rows say once, few or many, or leave the size out.

J gene	D gene	clone size	V gene	CDR3 DNA	CDR3 protein
TRBJ2-5	.	once	TRBV20-1	TGCAGTGCGCCTCACAGGGACAAACCGAGTTGGTTCGAGACCCAGTACTTC	CSAPHRDKPSWFETQYF
TRBJ2-4	.	many	TRBV4-3	TGCGCCAGCAGCCAAGACATAGCCAAAAACATTCAGTACTTC	CASSQDIAKNIQYF
TRBJ1-1	.	few	TRBV10-3	TGTGCCATCGAGGCACAGAAGAACACTGAAGCTTTCTTT	CAIEAQKNTEAFF
TRBJ2-2	TRBD2	many	TRBV20-1	TGCAGTGCTAGGAGAGCGGGGGTGGCCGGGGAGCTGTTTTTT	CSARRAGVAGELFF
TRBJ2-1	.	few	TRBV20-1	TGCAGTGCTATTGACGTTAGCGGCTTCAATGAGCAGTTCTTC	CSAIDVSGFNEQFF
TRBJ1-5	.	many	TRBV5-6	TGTGCCAGCAGCCTGAGGGGACGGTACAATCAGCCCCAGCATTTT	CASSLRGRYNQPQHF
TRBJ1-5	.	many	TRBV20-1	TGCAGTGCTAGAGATACGCCGAATCAGCCCCAGCATTTT	CSARDTPNQPQHF
TRBJ1-1	TRBD1	.	TRBV6-2/TRBV6-3	TGTGCCAGCAGTTGGACAGGGAGGCTGGGCACTGAAGCTTTCTTT	CASSWTGRLGTEAFF
TRBJ2-1	.	.	TRBV10-3	TGTGCCAACTCCAGGGGGGCTGAGCAGTTCTTC	CANSRGAEQFF
TRBJ2-7	.	.	TRBV6-1	TGTGCCAGCAGTGTAGCAGGGCCCGCTTACGAGCAGTACTTC	CASSVAGPAYEQYF
TRBJ2-2	TRBD2	.	TRBV10-2	TGCGCCAGCAGGCTGGACAGGACTAGCGTTCGGACCACCGGGGAGCTGTTTTTT	CASRLDRTSVRTTGELFF
TRBJ2-2	.	.	TRBV21-1	TGTGCCAGCAGCAAAGTAAGACTAGCGCAGAACACCGGGGAGCTGTTTTTT	CASSKVRLAQNTGELFF
TRBJ1-1	.	many	TRBV7-3	TGTGCCAGCAGCCGTGGGGGCACTGAAGCTTTCTTT	CASSRGGTEAFF
TRBJ2-5	TRBD1	few	TRBV5-1	TGCGCCAGCAGGGGCAGGGGGAGTAAAGAGACCCAGTACTTC	CASRGRGSKETQYF